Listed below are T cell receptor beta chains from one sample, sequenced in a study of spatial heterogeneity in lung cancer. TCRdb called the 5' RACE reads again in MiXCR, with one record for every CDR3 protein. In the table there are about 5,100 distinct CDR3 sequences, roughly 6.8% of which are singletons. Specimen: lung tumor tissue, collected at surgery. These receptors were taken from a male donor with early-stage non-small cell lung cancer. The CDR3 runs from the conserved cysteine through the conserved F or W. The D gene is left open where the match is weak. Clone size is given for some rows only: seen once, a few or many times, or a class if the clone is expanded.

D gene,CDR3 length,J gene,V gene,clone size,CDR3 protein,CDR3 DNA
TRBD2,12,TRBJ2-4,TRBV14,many,CASKASGNIQYF,TGTGCCAGCAAGGCTAGCGGGAACATTCAGTACTTC
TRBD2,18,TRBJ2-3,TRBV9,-,CASSPLGTPSGRSDTQYF,TGTGCCAGCAGCCCCCTCGGGACTCCTAGCGGGAGGTCAGATACGCAGTATTTT
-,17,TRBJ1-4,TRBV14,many,CASSQGFQGITNEKLFF,TGTGCCAGCAGCCAAGGTTTCCAGGGGATTACTAATGAAAAACTGTTTTTT
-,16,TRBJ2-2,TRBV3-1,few,CASSHGRQSNTGELFF,TGTGCCAGCAGCCACGGGAGACAGTCGAACACCGGGGAGCTGTTTTTT
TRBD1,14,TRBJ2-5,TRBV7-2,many,CASSLETGGETQYF,TGTGCCAGCAGCTTAGAGACAGGGGGAGAGACCCAGTACTTC
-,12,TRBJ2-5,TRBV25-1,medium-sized,CASSGAVWTQYF,TGTGCCAGCAGTGGGGCGGTTTGGACCCAGTACTTC
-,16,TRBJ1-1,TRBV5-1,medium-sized,CASSLVPAGLNTEAFF,TGCGCCAGCAGCTTGGTACCAGCAGGGCTGAACACTGAAGCTTTCTTT
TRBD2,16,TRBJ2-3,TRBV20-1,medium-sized,CSAPRVAGSGSDTQYF,TGCAGTGCTCCAAGGGTAGCGGGATCGGGTTCGGATACGCAGTATTTT
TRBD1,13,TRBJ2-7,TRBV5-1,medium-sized,CASSSDRPDEQYF,TGCGCCAGCAGCTCGGACAGGCCCGACGAGCAGTACTTC
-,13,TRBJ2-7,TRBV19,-,CASSITVSYEQYF,TGTGCCAGTAGTATCACAGTTTCCTACGAGCAGTACTTC
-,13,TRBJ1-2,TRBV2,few,CASSGGPNYGYTF,TGTGCCAGCAGTGGGGGACCGAACTATGGCTACACCTTC
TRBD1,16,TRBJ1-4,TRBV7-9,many,CASSSSRTGGNEKLFF,TGTGCCAGCAGCTCTTCTCGGACAGGCGGTAATGAAAAACTGTTTTTT
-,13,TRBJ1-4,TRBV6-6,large,CASSSRGGEKLFF,TGTGCCAGCAGCTCCAGGGGAGGTGAAAAACTGTTTTTT
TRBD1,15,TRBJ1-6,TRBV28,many,CASRTGATFNSPLHF,TGTGCCAGCAGAACAGGGGCCACGTTTAATTCACCCCTCCACTTT